This TCR beta chain was sequenced during a study of shared clonotypes between healthy human individuals. At deep level, the assay was performed. Data came from immunoSEQ multiplex PCR; TCRdb stores just in-frame clones and leaves some out. The sample holds some 2,000,000 clones, less than 95% seen once. Positive CCR7 selection of CD45RO-negative cells yielded the naive CD8 cells, and terminally differentiated effector memory CD45RA+ cells were excluded. Recent acute infections and vaccinations were absent in the healthy HIV-negative adult donors. The sample was naive CD8+ T cells sorted from blood. The TCR comes from a man aged 18 to 30 in good health.

The CDR3 loop is CASSASGGPYEQYF. CDR3 DNA: TGCGCCAGCAGTGCTAGCGGGGGGCCCTACGAGCAGTACTTC. This chain joins TRBV10-2 and TRBJ2-7, with 11 bases that match TRBD2. This CDR3 has 14 amino acids. CDR1 is WSHSY and CDR2 is SAAADI in the germline V gene. The J segment lost 2 bases and the V segment lost 4 bases, leaving 1 base of the junction unmatched.